These 18 T cell receptor beta chains came from one sample sequenced in a study of blood T cell repertoires in COVID-19. The protocol was immunoSEQ multiplex PCR, while the TCRdb copy is restricted to in-frame clones and leaves out a portion. This table has about 56,000 clones, more than 80% appearing once. Sequenced: peripheral blood. All receptors come from a human donor in a cohort sampled during active COVID-19.

This chain uses TRBV13 with TRBJ2-5, with 12 bases lining up with TRBD2. J was trimmed by 5 bases and V by 2 bases; bases with no gene match: 27. The CDR3 runs to 23 residues. Germline CDR1 reads PRHDT; CDR2 reads FYEKMQ (reference sequence). The CDR3: CASSLPLLLAGGWMPTPGETQYF. The CDR3 DNA reads as TGTGCCAGCAGCTTACCTCTCCTACTAGCGGGGGGTTGGATGCCCACGCCCGGTGAGACCCAGTACTTC.

The gene calls are TRBV7-8 and TRBJ1-2, with 7 bases identical to TRBD1. J gave up 8 bases and V 2 bases, and 11 bases lay outside the gene matches. The CDR3 runs 15 residues. Germline V gene data show CDR1 as SGHVS and CDR2 as FQNEAQ. The CDR3 DNA sequence: TGTGCCAGCAGCTTAACTGAGGACAGGCGCAGGGGCTACACCTTC. Translated: CASSLTEDRRRGYTF.

The chain carries TRBV11-2 and TRBJ1-6, with TRBD1 as a possible D gene (5 bases). The CDR3 runs to 17 residues. Trimming removed 5 bases at V and 9 bases at J, with 23 bases between. The germline V gene has CDR1 SGHAT and CDR2 FQNNGV. The DNA for the CDR3 is TGTGCCAGCAGCCGCCGTGGGACGGGGGAGAATGGTTCACCCCTCCACTTT. It translates to CASSRRGTGENGSPLHF.

V and J are TRBV7-9 and TRBJ1-6, with 7 positions matching TRBD1. J lost 14 bases, V lost 4 bases, and 8 bases had no gene match. CDR1 and CDR2 (germline): SEHNR, FQNEAQ (reference sequence). CDR3 length: 13 amino acids. The CDR3 nucleotides are TGTGCCAGCAGCTCGGACAGGATTTCGTCCCTCCACTTT. The encoded protein is CASSSDRISSLHF.

This sequence joins TRBV27 and TRBJ1-5; possible D gene TRBD1, 6 bases. The CDR3 spans 16 residues. V was pared by 2 bases and J by 3 bases, with 14 bases between. The germline V gene has CDR1 MNHEY and CDR2 SMNVEV (reference sequence). CDR3 residues: CASSLRSWTDNQPQHF. The CDR3 DNA reads as TGTGCCAGCAGTTTAAGGTCTTGGACAGACAATCAGCCCCAGCATTTT.

The chain employs TRBV4-3 and TRBJ1-6; 11 bases align to TRBD1. There are 15 residues in the CDR3. CDR1 and CDR2 from the germline V gene are LGHNA and YSLEER. Germline trimming cut 0 bases from V and 17 bases from J; bases unmatched to any gene: 9. The CDR3 loop reads CASSQELTRDRGFHF. The DNA for the CDR3 is TGCGCCAGCAGCCAAGAGCTAACCCGGGACAGGGGGTTCCACTTT.

J is TRBJ2-3 and V is TRBV19, with 8 positions matching TRBD2. V lost 10 bases and J lost 0; bases outside the gene matches: 12. The CDR3 is made up of 16 amino acids. The germline V gene has CDR1 LNHDA and CDR2 SQIVND (reference sequence). In DNA form, the CDR3 reads TGTGCCACTCTCCCGGGGCGGGGGGCTAGCACAGATACGCAGTATTTT. Its protein is CATLPGRGASTDTQYF.

The V gene is TRBV7-9, the J gene TRBJ2-7; the D gene is possibly TRBD1 (6 bases). In germline, CDR1 is SEHNR, CDR2 FQNEAQ (reference sequence). V was clipped by 6 bases and J by 1 base, with 19 bases between them. The CDR3 spans 16 residues. As DNA, the CDR3 is TGTGCCAGCAGTTTTACACAGGGTTGGAGGTCCTACGAGCAGTACTTC. Its translation is CASSFTQGWRSYEQYF.

This chain links TRBV6-5 with TRBJ1-2, with D unclear. The CDR3 extends over 15 amino acids. The V and J ends lost 0 bases and 4 bases respectively, with 12 bases between them. Germline CDR1 MNHEY, CDR2 SVGAGI. The CDR3 DNA reads as TGTGCCAGCAGTTACTCGGTCGGGGTCGGCTATGGCTACACCTTC. It codes for CASSYSVGVGYGYTF.

The chain recombines TRBV5-5 with TRBJ1-3; D not certain. The CDR3 runs to 17 residues. Germline values: CDR1 SGHKS, CDR2 YYEKEE (reference sequence). V was trimmed by 2 bases and J by 0 bases, leaving 15 bases between them. Here the CDR3 DNA reads TGTGCCAGCAGCTTTACTTTGACTGGAGTCTCTGGAAACACCATATATTTT. Protein sequence: CASSFTLTGVSGNTIYF.

The V call is TRBV3-1 (or the pseudogene TRBV3-2), the J call TRBJ2-1, with 7 bases lining up with TRBD2. Losses at the gene ends were 4 bases for V and 8 bases for J; bases not matched to a gene: 14. Germline values: CDR1 LGHDT, CDR2 YNNKEL (reference sequence). The CDR3 extends over 16 amino acids. As DNA, the CDR3 is TGTGCCAGCAGCCCCTTTGGGGAAGACCGGGGGGATGAGCAGTTCTTC. It is translated as CASSPFGEDRGDEQFF.

CDR3 sequence reads: CASALQGRLDLYGYTF. CDR3 bases: TGTGCCAGCGCCCTACAGGGGAGGCTGGATTTATATGGCTACACCTTC. The chain links TRBV6-6 to TRBJ1-2; 7 nucleotides line up with TRBD1. CDR3 length: 16 amino acids. Germline V gives CDR1 MNHNY, CDR2 SVGAGI (reference sequence). With V trimmed by 8 bases and J by 5 bases, 17 bases remained unmatched.

The chain couples TRBV7-2 to TRBJ2-3; D is ambiguous. This CDR3 is 15 amino acids long. Between the trimmed V and J ends, which lost 1 base and 3 bases, there was a span of 11 bases. Germline CDR1 is SGHTA and CDR2 is FQGNSA. The CDR3 DNA follows: TGTGCCAGCAGCTTAGAGAGCTACTGGACAGATACGCAGTATTTT. It yields the protein CASSLESYWTDTQYF.

The chain combines TRBV7-2 with TRBJ2-6; 7 nucleotides agree with TRBD1. Looked up from germline, CDR1 is SGHTA and CDR2 is FQGNSA. This CDR3 contains 15 residues. V trimming: 4 bases; J trimming: 2 bases; junction bases outside the gene matches: 2. CDR3 protein: CASSSDRAGANVLTF. Here the CDR3 DNA reads TGTGCCAGCAGCTCTGACAGGGCTGGGGCCAACGTCCTGACTTTC.

The CDR3 bases are TGTGCCAGCAGCACGGTAATAGCGGGGGGGCATGAGCAGTTCTTC. Translation gives CASSTVIAGGHEQFF. This chain uses TRBV5-6 with TRBJ2-1; the match to TRBD2 covers 11 bases. The CDR3 is 15 amino acids. Per germline, CDR1 SGHDT and CDR2 YYEEEE. The V and J ends lost 4 bases and 8 bases, in that order; junction bases with no gene match: 8.

The genes are TRBV4-1 and TRBJ2-7; maybe TRBD1 (5 bases). Deletions cut 4 bases from V and 4 bases from J, with 20 bases between. Germline CDR1 is MGHRA and CDR2 is YSYEKL. This CDR3 is built from 16 residues. This CDR3 reads CASSPLGHGDKYEQYF. CDR3 nucleotides: TGCGCCAGCAGCCCCTTAGGACATGGGGATAAGTACGAGCAGTACTTC.

The CDR3 spells CASSLEQYNSPLHF. DNA of the CDR3: TGTGCCAGCAGCTTAGAACAGTATAATTCACCCCTCCACTTT. The chain carries TRBV7-9 and TRBJ1-6; D not resolved. V shed 1 base and J shed 4 bases, with 5 bases lying between them. This CDR3 contains 14 residues. CDR1 and CDR2 from the germline V gene are SEHNR and FQNEAQ (reference sequence).

The chain has TRBV4-3 and TRBJ2-7, with D unresolved. V lost 0 bases, J lost 4 bases, and 13 bases lay in between. Germline CDR1 LGHNA, CDR2 YSLEER. This CDR3 spans 15 amino acids. CDR3 loop: CASSQEGTATYEQYF. CDR3 nucleotide sequence: TGCGCCAGCAGCCAAGAGGGTACAGCAACTTACGAGCAGTACTTC.